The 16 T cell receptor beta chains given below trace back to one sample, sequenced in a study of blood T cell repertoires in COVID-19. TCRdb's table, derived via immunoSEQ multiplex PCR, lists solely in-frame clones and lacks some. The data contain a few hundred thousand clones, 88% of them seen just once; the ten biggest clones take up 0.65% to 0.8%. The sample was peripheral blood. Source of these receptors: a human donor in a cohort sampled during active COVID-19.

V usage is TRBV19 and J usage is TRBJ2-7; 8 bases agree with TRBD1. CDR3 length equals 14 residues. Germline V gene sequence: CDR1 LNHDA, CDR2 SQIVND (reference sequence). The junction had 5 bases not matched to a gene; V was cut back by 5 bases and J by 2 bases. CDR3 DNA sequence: TGTGCCAGTAGTGGATACAGGGGGACCTACGAGCAGTACTTC. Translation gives CASSGYRGTYEQYF.

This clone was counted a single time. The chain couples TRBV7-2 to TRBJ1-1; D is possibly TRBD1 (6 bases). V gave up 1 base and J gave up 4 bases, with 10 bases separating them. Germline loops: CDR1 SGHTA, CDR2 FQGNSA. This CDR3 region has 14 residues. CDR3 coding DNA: TGTGCCAGCAGCTTAGACAGGGCGGTCACTGAAGCTTTCTTT. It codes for CASSLDRAVTEAFF.

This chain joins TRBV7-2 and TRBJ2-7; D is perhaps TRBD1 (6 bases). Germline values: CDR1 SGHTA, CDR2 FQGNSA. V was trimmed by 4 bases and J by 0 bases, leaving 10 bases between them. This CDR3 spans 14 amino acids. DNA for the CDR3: TGTGCCAGCAGCTCGACAGGTTTCTCCTACGAGCAGTACTTC. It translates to CASSSTGFSYEQYF.

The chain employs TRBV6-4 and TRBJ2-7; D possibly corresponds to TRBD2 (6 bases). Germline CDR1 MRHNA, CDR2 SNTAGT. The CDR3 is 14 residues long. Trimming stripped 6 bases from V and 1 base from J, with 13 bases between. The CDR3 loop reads CASSRDGGSYEQYF. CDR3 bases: TGTGCCAGCAGCCGGGACGGGGGATCCTACGAGCAGTACTTC.

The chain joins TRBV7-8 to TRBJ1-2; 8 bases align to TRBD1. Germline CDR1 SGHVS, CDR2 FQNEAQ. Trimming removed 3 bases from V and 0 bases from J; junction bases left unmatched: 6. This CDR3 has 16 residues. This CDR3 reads CASSLDRDLANYGYTF. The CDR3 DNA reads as TGTGCCAGCAGCTTGGACAGGGATCTAGCTAACTATGGCTACACCTTC. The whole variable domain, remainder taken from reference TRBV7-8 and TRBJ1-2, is GAGVSQSPRYKVAKRGQDVALRCDPISGHVSLFWYQQALGQGPEFLTYFQNEAQLDKSGLPSDRFFAERPEGSVSTLKIQRTQQEDSAVYLCASSLDRDLANYGYTFGSGTRLTVV.

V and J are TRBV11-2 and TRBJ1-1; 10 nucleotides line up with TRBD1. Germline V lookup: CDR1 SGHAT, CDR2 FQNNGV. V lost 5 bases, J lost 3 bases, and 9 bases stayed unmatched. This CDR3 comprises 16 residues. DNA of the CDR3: TGTGCCAGCAGCCCGGGGACAGGGGACCTTTACACTGAAGCTTTCTTT. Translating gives CASSPGTGDLYTEAFF.

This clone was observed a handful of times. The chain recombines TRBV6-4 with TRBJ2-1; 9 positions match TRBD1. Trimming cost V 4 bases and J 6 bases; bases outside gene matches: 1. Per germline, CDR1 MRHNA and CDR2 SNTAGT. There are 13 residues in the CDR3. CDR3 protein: CASSATGGNEQFF. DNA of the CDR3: TGTGCCAGCAGTGCGACAGGGGGCAATGAGCAGTTCTTC.

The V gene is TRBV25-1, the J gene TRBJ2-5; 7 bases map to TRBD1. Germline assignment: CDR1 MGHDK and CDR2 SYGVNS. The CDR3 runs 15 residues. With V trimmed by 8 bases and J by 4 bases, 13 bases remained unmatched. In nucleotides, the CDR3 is TGTGCCAGCCTTCCTGCTAGGGGGCGGGTAGAGACCCAGTACTTC. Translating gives CASLPARGRVETQYF.

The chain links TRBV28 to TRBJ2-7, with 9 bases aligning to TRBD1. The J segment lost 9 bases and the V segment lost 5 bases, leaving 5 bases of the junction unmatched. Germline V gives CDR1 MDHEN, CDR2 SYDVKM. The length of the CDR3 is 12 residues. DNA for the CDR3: TGTGCCAGCAGTCAGGGACAGGGCGGGCAGTACTTC. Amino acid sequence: CASSQGQGGQYF.

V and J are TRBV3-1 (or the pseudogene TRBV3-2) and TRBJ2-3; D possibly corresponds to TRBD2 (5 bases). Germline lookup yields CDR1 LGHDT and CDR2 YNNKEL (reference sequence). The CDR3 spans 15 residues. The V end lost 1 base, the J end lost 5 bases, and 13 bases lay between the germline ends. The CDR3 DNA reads TGTGCCAGCAGCCAAGCCTCGGTCGAGGGAGATACGCAGTATTTT. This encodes CASSQASVEGDTQYF.

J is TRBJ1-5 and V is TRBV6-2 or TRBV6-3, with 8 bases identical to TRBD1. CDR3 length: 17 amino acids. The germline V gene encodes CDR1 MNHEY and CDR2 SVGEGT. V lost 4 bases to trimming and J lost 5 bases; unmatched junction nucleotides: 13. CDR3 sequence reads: CASSFRDRYTADQPQHF. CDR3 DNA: TGTGCCAGCAGTTTCCGGGACAGGTATACAGCGGATCAGCCCCAGCATTTT.

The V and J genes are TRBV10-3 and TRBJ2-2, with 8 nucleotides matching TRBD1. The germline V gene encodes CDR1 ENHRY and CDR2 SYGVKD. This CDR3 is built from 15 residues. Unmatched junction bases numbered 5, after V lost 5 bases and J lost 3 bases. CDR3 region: CAISKTGDDTGELFF. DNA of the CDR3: TGTGCCATCAGTAAGACAGGGGATGACACCGGGGAGCTGTTTTTT.

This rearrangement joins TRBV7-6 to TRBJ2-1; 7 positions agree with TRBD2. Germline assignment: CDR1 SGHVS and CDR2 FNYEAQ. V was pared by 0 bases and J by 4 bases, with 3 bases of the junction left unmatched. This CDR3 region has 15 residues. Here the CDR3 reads CASSLAGGPYNEQFF. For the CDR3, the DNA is TGTGCCAGCAGCTTAGCGGGAGGGCCTTACAATGAGCAGTTCTTC.

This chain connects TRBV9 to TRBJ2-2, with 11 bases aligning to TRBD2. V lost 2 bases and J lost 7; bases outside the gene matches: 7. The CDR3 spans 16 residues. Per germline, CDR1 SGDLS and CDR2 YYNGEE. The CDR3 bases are TGTGCCAGCAGCGTTCGACTAGCGGGGTACGGCGGGGAGCTGTTTTTT. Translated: CASSVRLAGYGGELFF.

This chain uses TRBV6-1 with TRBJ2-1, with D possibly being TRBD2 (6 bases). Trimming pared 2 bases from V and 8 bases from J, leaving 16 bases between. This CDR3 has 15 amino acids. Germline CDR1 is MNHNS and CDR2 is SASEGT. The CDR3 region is CASSEFTGARDEQFF. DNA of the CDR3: TGTGCCAGCAGTGAATTTACGGGAGCCCGGGATGAGCAGTTCTTC.

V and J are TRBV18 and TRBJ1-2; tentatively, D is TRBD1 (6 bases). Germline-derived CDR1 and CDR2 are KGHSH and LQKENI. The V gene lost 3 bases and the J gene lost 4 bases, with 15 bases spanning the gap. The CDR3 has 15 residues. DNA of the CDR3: TGTGCCAGCTCACCCCTTGAGACAGGACGCTATGGCTACACCTTC. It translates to CASSPLETGRYGYTF.